What follows is one T cell receptor (beta chain) and its context. This sample stems from a study of beta chain features in type 1 diabetes. Every isolated RNA sample was fully reverse transcribed, so sequencing captured expressed TCRB transcripts. Generated by immunoSEQ multiplex PCR, the TCRdb table keeps only in-frame clones and is missing some. The sample shows 970,000 or so clones, around a sixth of them seen only once. Researchers reported sorting CD4+ naive, central memory, regulatory and stem cell-like memory cells via CD45RO/CCR7/CD25/CD127/CD95/CD27. Without exception, sorted populations had purity beyond 98%. The CDR3 covers 14 residues. Trimming removed 5 bases from V and 4 bases from J, with 14 bases in between. Germline lookup yields CDR1 SEHNR and CDR2 FQNEAQ (reference sequence).

The chain uses TRBV7-9 and TRBJ2-5; D possibly corresponds to TRBD1 (6 bases). The TCR originated in a woman between 18 and 29 years old in good health. The sequenced sample consisted of naive CD4+ T cells from blood. CDR3 loop: CASSTRRTVETQYF. The CDR3 nucleotides are TGTGCCAGCAGCACCCGAAGGACAGTAGAGACCCAGTACTTC.